Below, 26 T cell receptor beta chains from the same sample are listed, as sequenced in a study of shared T cell receptors in the human thymus. Data came from immunoSEQ multiplex PCR; TCRdb stores just in-frame clones and leaves some out. The sample has about 730,000 clones; 75% to 90% are singletons. The same specimen was also included in a second study, on human thymus T cells.

The specimen sequenced was thymocytes. The receptor source for this set is a girl under three years old with a congenital heart defect.

This clone occurred once. The chain joins TRBV12-5 to TRBJ2-2, with 13 bases matching TRBD2. The CDR3 contains 16 residues. Germline lookup yields CDR1 LGHNT and CDR2 FRNRAP. The V and J ends lost 3 bases and 5 bases, in that order; junction bases with no gene match: 3. CDR3 nucleotide sequence: TGTGCTAGTGGTTTACGACTAGCGGGGGGAACCGGGGAGCTGTTTTTT. Translating it yields CASGLRLAGGTGELFF.

The V call is TRBV4-3, the J call TRBJ1-1; perhaps TRBD1 as D (6 bases). CDR1 is LGHNA, CDR2 YSLEER, per germline. The length of the CDR3 is 20 residues. V dropped 1 base and J dropped 1 base, with 25 bases sitting between them. CDR3 nucleotides: TGCGCCAGCAGCCAAGCGGGGCGACAGGCGTCCCGTCGTGAGAACACTGAAGCTTTCTTT. Its translation: CASSQAGRQASRRENTEAFF.

The chain combines TRBV28 with TRBJ1-3; no definite D call. Per germline, CDR1 MDHEN and CDR2 SYDVKM. The CDR3 consists of 14 residues. Trimming shortened V by 5 bases and J by 1 base, and 9 bases separated the two germline ends. CDR3 amino acids: CASSPGRSGNTIYF. The CDR3, as DNA: TGTGCCAGCAGTCCCGGGAGGTCTGGAAACACCATATATTTT.

The table lists this clone with a count of one. The chain links TRBV19 to TRBJ2-2; weak D call: TRBD1 (5 bases). Deletions cut 3 bases from V and 12 bases from J, with 17 bases between. The CDR3 consists of 14 residues. CDR1 and CDR2 from the germline V gene are LNHDA and SQIVND (reference sequence). The CDR3 sequence is CASSIRSDRGKLFF. The DNA for the CDR3 is TGTGCCAGTAGTATTAGGTCAGATAGGGGCAAGCTGTTTTTT.

This rearrangement joins TRBV12-5 to TRBJ1-5; the match to TRBD1 covers 7 bases. V lost 7 bases and J lost 0; bases outside the gene matches: 15. CDR3 length equals 18 residues. Germline loops: CDR1 LGHNT, CDR2 FRNRAP. The CDR3 region is CASALGGDRAYSNQPQHF. The CDR3, as DNA: TGTGCTAGTGCCCTTGGAGGGGACAGAGCTTATAGCAATCAGCCCCAGCATTTT.

The rearrangement links TRBV5-1 to TRBJ2-4, with 8 bases aligning to TRBD1. V lost 4 bases, J lost 0 bases, and 12 bases stayed unmatched. CDR1 is SGHRS and CDR2 is YFSETQ in the germline V gene. This CDR3 is 18 amino acids long. CDR3 nucleotides: TGCGCCAGCAGCGACGGGACAGGTGAAAGTATAGCCAAAAACATTCAGTACTTC. This translates into CASSDGTGESIAKNIQYF.

The chain joins TRBV5-1 to TRBJ2-2, with 10 bases identical to TRBD1. The CDR3 extends over 20 amino acids. V was pared by 0 bases and J by 0 bases, with 11 bases of the junction left unmatched. The germline V gene has CDR1 SGHRS and CDR2 YFSETQ. The CDR3 bases are TGCGCCAGCAGCTTGGCCGAGTGGGACAGGGGCCTTCCGAACACCGGGGAGCTGTTTTTT. It is translated as CASSLAEWDRGLPNTGELFF.

The rearrangement links TRBV7-2 to TRBJ1-2, with 9 bases matching TRBD1. The J segment lost 6 bases and the V segment lost 8 bases, leaving 13 bases of the junction unmatched. CDR3 length: 15 residues. From germline, CDR1 is SGHTA and CDR2 FQGNSA. CDR3 region: CASPNPDRGSNGYTF. CDR3 nucleotides: TGTGCCAGCCCAAACCCGGACAGGGGCAGTAATGGCTACACCTTC. Using reference TRBV7-2 and TRBJ1-2 for the parts outside the CDR3, the full variable domain is GAGVSQSPSNKVTEKGKDVELRCDPISGHTALYWYRQSLGQGLEFLIYFQGNSAPDKSGLPSDRFSAERTGGSVSTLTIQRTQQEDSAVYLCASPNPDRGSNGYTFGSGTRLTVV.

The CDR3, as DNA: TGCGCCAGCCAAAGCACGGGGGCCGGGGAGCTGTTTTTT. It codes for CASQSTGAGELFF. The gene calls are TRBV5-1 and TRBJ2-2, with D tentatively TRBD2 (6 bases). Germline V CDR1 and CDR2: SGHRS, YFSETQ. The CDR3 runs 13 residues. V lost 7 bases, J lost 6 bases, and 13 bases lay in between.

The chain carries TRBV10-3 and TRBJ2-4; D is undetermined. The CDR3 is 14 residues long. Germline V CDR1 and CDR2: ENHRY, SYGVKD. Trimming cost V 6 bases and J 3 bases, with 12 bases left between them. Written as DNA, the CDR3 is TGTGCCATCAGCCAATGGGCTGGCAAAAACATTCAGTACTTC. It codes for CAISQWAGKNIQYF.

The chain employs TRBV25-1 and TRBJ1-4, with D possibly being TRBD1 (6 bases). CDR3 size: 17 residues. The germline V gene has CDR1 MGHDK and CDR2 SYGVNS. V was shortened by 5 bases and J by 4 bases, with 20 bases between the two germline ends. This chain's CDR3 is CASSTGTPEDLNEKLFF. CDR3 DNA sequence: TGTGCCAGCAGTACCGGGACACCGGAAGACCTTAATGAAAAACTGTTTTTT.

This chain uses TRBV14 with TRBJ1-1, with D possibly matching TRBD1 (6 bases). CDR1 SGHDN and CDR2 FVKESK come from the germline V gene. The germline V and J ends were trimmed by 1 base and 5 bases, with 17 bases remaining between them. The CDR3 contains 16 residues. CDR3 in amino acids: CASSQVGGPEVTEAFF. CDR3 DNA sequence: TGTGCCAGCAGCCAAGTCGGGGGGCCAGAGGTTACTGAAGCTTTCTTT.

On this clone: The germline gene is not matched at one end of the junction; a read error may be the cause. The chain has TRBV2 and TRBJ2-5, with 7 positions matching TRBD1. Per germline, CDR1 SNHLY and CDR2 FYNNEI. The CDR3 loop spans 13 amino acids. CDR3 protein: CASCEGAGETQYF. In nucleotides, the CDR3 is TGTGCCAGCTGTGAGGGGGCGGGAGAGACCCAGTACTTC.

The rearrangement uses TRBV29-1 and TRBJ2-1; TRBD2 matches 7 bases. With V trimmed by 0 bases and J by 8 bases, 7 bases remained unmatched. The CDR3 is made up of 14 amino acids. The V gene's germline CDR1 is SQVTM and CDR2 ANQGSEA. The CDR3 reads CSVEDHYREDEQFF. DNA of the CDR3: TGCAGCGTTGAAGACCACTACCGGGAGGATGAGCAGTTCTTC.

V usage is TRBV5-1 and J usage is TRBJ2-5; the match to TRBD2 covers 11 bases. CDR1 SGHRS and CDR2 YFSETQ come from the germline V gene. The CDR3 consists of 19 residues. V trimming: 3 bases; J trimming: 2 bases; junction bases outside the gene matches: 15. The chain's CDR3 is CASSSPPRVAGGQQETQYF. The CDR3, as DNA: TGCGCCAGCAGCTCTCCCCCAAGGGTAGCGGGGGGGCAACAAGAGACCCAGTACTTC.

This chain joins TRBV28 and TRBJ2-3; 8 bases map to TRBD2. The CDR3 totals 17 residues. CDR1 is MDHEN and CDR2 is SYDVKM in the germline V gene. V shed 1 base and J 4 bases; nucleotides not matched to a gene: 10. CDR3 region: CASSLSRSGRGADTQYF. The CDR3 DNA sequence: TGTGCCAGCAGTTTATCCCGATCGGGGCGGGGGGCAGATACGCAGTATTTT.

This chain connects TRBV5-6 to TRBJ1-2, with D possibly TRBD1 on 5 matching bases. The CDR3 totals 14 residues. From germline, CDR1 is SGHDT and CDR2 YYEEEE. Trimming cost V 3 bases and J 0 bases, with 9 bases left between them. CDR3 sequence (DNA): TGTGCCAGCAGCTCCCGCAGGGCTAACTATGGCTACACCTTC. Encoded protein: CASSSRRANYGYTF.

This clone appeared once. J is TRBJ1-2 and V is TRBV16, with 9 bases matching TRBD1. Germline CDR1 reads KGHSY; CDR2 reads FQNENV. The CDR3 spans 15 residues. V lost 4 bases and J lost 5; bases outside the gene matches: 8. The CDR3 here is CASSLRQGEKYGYTF. CDR3 DNA sequence: TGTGCCAGCAGCCTTCGACAGGGGGAAAAGTATGGCTACACCTTC.

V usage is TRBV19 and J usage is TRBJ1-3; D uncertain. CDR1 is LNHDA, CDR2 SQIVND, per germline (reference sequence). V lost 4 bases and J lost 0, with 13 bases in between. This CDR3 is built from 16 residues. The CDR3 loop reads CASSNLETSSGNTIYF. The DNA of the CDR3 is TGTGCCAGTAGTAACCTCGAAACATCCTCTGGAAACACCATATATTTT.

This clone was seen a handful of times. V gene TRBV5-1 combines with J gene TRBJ2-3; D ambiguous. Between the trimmed V and J ends, which lost 4 bases and 0 bases, there was a span of 18 bases. The CDR3 is made up of 17 amino acids. Per the germline V gene, CDR1 is SGHRS and CDR2 is YFSETQ. The CDR3 here is CASSPGRYRSSTDTQYF. The DNA for the CDR3 is TGCGCCAGCAGCCCCGGTCGTTACCGTTCTAGCACAGATACGCAGTATTTT.

V and J are TRBV25-1 and TRBJ1-4, with D unresolved. The CDR3 has 14 residues. Trimming took off 4 bases at V and 8 bases at J, with 14 bases between the two ends. The germline V gene encodes CDR1 MGHDK and CDR2 SYGVNS. The CDR3 nucleotides read TGTGCCAGCAGTGGGGCAGGATTTCTCGAAAAACTGTTTTTT. This gives the protein CASSGAGFLEKLFF.

This clone turned up a few times. The V and J genes are TRBV7-3 and TRBJ2-5, with TRBD2 matching over 7 bases. The CDR3 is 15 amino acids. The germline V gene encodes CDR1 SGHTA and CDR2 FQGTGA. J lost 1 base, V lost 0 bases, and 2 bases had no gene match. CDR3 in DNA: TGTGCCAGCAGCTTAACGGGCGGGGGCCAAGAGACCCAGTACTTC. Translation gives CASSLTGGGQETQYF.

The J gene is TRBJ1-2, the V gene TRBV5-8; TRBD1 might be the D (6 bases). Trimming took off 4 bases at V and 8 bases at J, with 21 bases between the two ends. CDR3 length: 15 residues. Germline assignment: CDR1 SGHTS and CDR2 YDEGEE. The CDR3 loop reads CASSPSGQLNGGYTF. The CDR3, as DNA: TGTGCCAGCAGCCCCTCAGGACAGCTCAACGGGGGCTACACCTTC. Supplemented by reference TRBV5-8 and TRBJ1-2, the full variable domain reads EAGVTQSPTHLIKTRGQQATLRCSPISGHTSVYWYQQALGLGLQFLLWYDEGEERNRGNFPPRFSGRQFPNYSSELNVNALELEDSALYLCASSPSGQLNGGYTFGSGTRLTVV.

This sequence joins TRBV19 and TRBJ2-1; 9 nucleotides match TRBD1. Germline V CDR1 and CDR2: LNHDA, SQIVND (reference sequence). The CDR3 is 15 amino acids. The junction had 7 bases not matched to a gene; V was cut back by 6 bases and J by 4 bases. The CDR3 here is CASRPRDRAYNEQFF. The CDR3 coding sequence is TGTGCCAGTAGACCCCGGGACAGGGCTTACAATGAGCAGTTCTTC.

Only one count was recorded for this clone. The junction and the germline gene differ at one end; a read error may be behind it. The rearrangement links TRBV6-5 to TRBJ2-7, with TRBD2 identical over 9 bases. The CDR3 sequence is 16 residues long. Germline-derived CDR1 and CDR2 are MNHEY and SVGAGI. The CDR3 region has the DNA TGTGCCAGCAGTTACGGGTGCGGGGGGGCCTCCCACGAGCAGTACTTC. This codes for CASSYGCGGASHEQYF.

This clone was picked up one time. The rearrangement links TRBV18 to TRBJ2-5, with 8 bases lining up with TRBD1. With 3 bases clipped from V and 0 bases from J, the junction kept 6 bases outside the gene matches. Germline lookup yields CDR1 KGHSH and CDR2 LQKENI. This CDR3 is 16 amino acids long. The CDR3 region is CASSPFGTGYQETQYF. The DNA for the CDR3 is TGTGCCAGCTCACCTTTCGGGACAGGTTACCAAGAGACCCAGTACTTC.